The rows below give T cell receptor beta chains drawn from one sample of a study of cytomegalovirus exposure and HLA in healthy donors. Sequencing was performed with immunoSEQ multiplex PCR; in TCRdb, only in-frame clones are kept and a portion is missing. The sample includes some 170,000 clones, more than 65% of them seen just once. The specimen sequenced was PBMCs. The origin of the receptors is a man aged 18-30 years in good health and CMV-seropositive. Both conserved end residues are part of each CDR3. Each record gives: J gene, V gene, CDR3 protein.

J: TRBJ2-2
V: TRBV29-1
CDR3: CSGVLAGNTGELFF

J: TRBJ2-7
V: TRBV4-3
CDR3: CASSQEGDRGYEQYF

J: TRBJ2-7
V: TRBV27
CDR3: CASSFGGRSYEQYF

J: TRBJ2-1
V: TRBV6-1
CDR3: CASSPGVGEQFF

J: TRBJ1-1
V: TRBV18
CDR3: CASSPPGLRYTEAFF

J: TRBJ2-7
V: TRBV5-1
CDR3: CASSLAVVAGGITYEQYF

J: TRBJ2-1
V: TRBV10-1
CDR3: CASSEFFGVEQFF

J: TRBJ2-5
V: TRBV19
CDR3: CASKDRVGEETQYF

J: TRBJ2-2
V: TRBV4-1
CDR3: CASSFRGQPKSGELFF

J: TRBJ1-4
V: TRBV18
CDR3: CASSPRNRVEGEKLFF

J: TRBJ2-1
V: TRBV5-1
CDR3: CASRGLGNEQFF

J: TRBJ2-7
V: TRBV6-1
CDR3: CASGRDSDYEQYF

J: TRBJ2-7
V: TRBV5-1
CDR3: CASSLGDRPYEQYF

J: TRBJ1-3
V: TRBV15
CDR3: CATSREPGFGNTIYF

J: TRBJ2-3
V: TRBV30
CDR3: CAWSVRGLATDTQYF

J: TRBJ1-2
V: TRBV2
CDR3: CASAGQTGNYGYTF